The next 4 T cell receptor beta chains were all read from a single sample in a study of radiation and T cells in renal cell carcinoma. Noted time point: blood 4 weeks post-SBRT, at nephrectomy. The treatment here: 15 Gy SBRT to primary tumor, nephrectomy 4 weeks later. Repertoires were generated with immunoSEQ multiplex PCR, while TCRdb's copy carries only in-frame clones and drops some. The data contain under 100,000 clones, 70% to 90% of them seen just once; the ten biggest clones take up around 9.4%. Sequencing used blood, obtained from a patient whose treatment included radiotherapy and nephrectomy. The receptors originated from a man over 45 with renal cell carcinoma.

The chain is built from TRBV6-5 and TRBJ1-1; D not certain. V shed 4 bases and J shed 1 base, with 13 bases lying between them. Germline CDR1 reads MNHEY; CDR2 reads SVGAGI. The CDR3 consists of 15 residues. This CDR3 reads CASSSPFGTNTEAFF. The CDR3 bases are TGTGCCAGCAGTTCCCCGTTTGGTACGAACACTGAAGCTTTCTTT.

The rearrangement uses TRBV6-5 and TRBJ2-3, with 8 positions matching TRBD2. This CDR3 is 14 amino acids long. The germline V gene has CDR1 MNHEY and CDR2 SVGAGI. V dropped 6 bases and J dropped 6; count of bases not matched to a gene: 8. CDR3 nucleotides: TGTGCCAGCAGCAGCCGGGAGGGGGTTGATACGCAGTATTTT. Translation gives CASSSREGVDTQYF.

This chain uses TRBV20-1 with TRBJ2-5, with 8 bases lining up with TRBD2. CDR3 length: 11 amino acids. Germline V CDR1 and CDR2: DFQATT, SNEGSKA (reference sequence). This CDR3 reads CKAGVSETQYF. The CDR3 DNA sequence: TGCAAAGCGGGAGTGTCGGAGACCCAGTACTTC.

The rearrangement joins TRBV5-1 to TRBJ1-2; no firm D call. The CDR3 has 14 amino acids. The germline CDR1 and CDR2 sequences are SGHRS and YFSETQ. Trimming pared 4 bases from V and 3 bases from J, leaving 13 bases between. The CDR3 loop is CASSVPKEDYGYTF. The CDR3 DNA reads TGCGCCAGCAGCGTCCCCAAGGAAGACTATGGCTACACCTTC.